This T cell receptor (beta chain) was obtained from a study of T cell changes during pregnancy in multiple sclerosis. The germline V gene encodes CDR1 MDHEN and CDR2 SYDVKM. Trimming stripped 2 bases from V and 2 bases from J, with 11 bases between. The CDR3 extends over 15 amino acids. Data came from immunoSEQ multiplex PCR; TCRdb stores just in-frame clones and leaves some out. The sample contains about 87,000 clones, 93% of which appear only once. The sequenced sample was peripheral blood, obtained in the third trimester of pregnancy. The genes are TRBV28 and TRBJ2-3; no clear D gene. This clonotype was sampled from a female donor in good health, enrolled as a control in a pregnancy study. The CDR3 spells CASSLGGTHTDTQYF. As DNA, the CDR3 is TGTGCCAGCAGTTTAGGCGGCACCCACACAGATACGCAGTATTTT.